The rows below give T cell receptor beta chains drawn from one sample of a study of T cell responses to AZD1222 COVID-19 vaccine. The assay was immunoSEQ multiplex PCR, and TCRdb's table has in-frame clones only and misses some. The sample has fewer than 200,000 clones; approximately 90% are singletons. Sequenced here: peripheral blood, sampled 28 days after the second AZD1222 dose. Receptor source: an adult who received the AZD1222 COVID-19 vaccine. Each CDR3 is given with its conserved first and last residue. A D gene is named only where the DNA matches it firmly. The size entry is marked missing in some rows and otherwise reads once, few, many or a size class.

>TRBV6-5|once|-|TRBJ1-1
CASSFAVDTTEAFF
TGTGCCAGCAGTTTCGCAGTTGATACCACTGAAGCTTTCTTT
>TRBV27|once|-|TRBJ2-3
CASSLRGSTDTQYF
TGTGCCAGCAGTTTACGGGGTAGTACAGATACGCAGTATTTT
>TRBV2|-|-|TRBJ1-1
CASSEAPTEAFF
TGTGCCAGCAGTGAAGCGCCCACTGAAGCTTTCTTT
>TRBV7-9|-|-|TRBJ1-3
CASSSNMNTIYF
TGTGCCAGCAGCTCGAACATGAACACCATATATTTT
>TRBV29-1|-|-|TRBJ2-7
CSVWGPSGAYEQYF
TGCAGCGTTTGGGGGCCTAGCGGCGCCTACGAGCAGTACTTC
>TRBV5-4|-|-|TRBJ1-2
CASSLQINYGYTF
TGTGCCAGCAGCTTACAGATCAACTATGGCTACACCTTC
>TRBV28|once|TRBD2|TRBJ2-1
CASSLVWSSGNNEQFF
TGTGCCAGCAGTTTAGTCTGGTCTAGCGGCAACAATGAGCAGTTCTTC
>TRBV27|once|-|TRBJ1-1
CASSSYDSVNTEAFF
TGTGCCAGCAGTTCATACGACAGTGTGAACACTGAAGCTTTCTTT
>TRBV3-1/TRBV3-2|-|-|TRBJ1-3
CASSLRTASSGNTIYF
TGTGCCAGCAGCCTCCGGACAGCCAGTTCTGGAAACACCATATATTTT
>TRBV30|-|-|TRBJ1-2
CAWEAGNYGYTF
TGTGCCTGGGAGGCAGGGAACTATGGCTACACCTTC
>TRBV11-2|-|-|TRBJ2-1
CASSLRQINEQFF
TGTGCCAGCAGCCTCCGACAGATCAATGAGCAGTTCTTC
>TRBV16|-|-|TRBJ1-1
CASSQAVNTEAFF
TGTGCCAGCAGCCAAGCAGTGAACACTGAAGCTTTCTTT
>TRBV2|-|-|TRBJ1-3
CARQDRPSGNTIYF
TGTGCCAGACAAGACAGGCCCTCTGGAAACACCATATATTTT
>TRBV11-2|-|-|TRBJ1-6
CASSLSVGPLHF
TGTGCCAGCAGCTTATCCGTGGGCCCCCTCCACTTT
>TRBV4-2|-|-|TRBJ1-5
CASSQTYDPNQPQHF
TGTGCCAGCAGCCAAACTTATGATCCAAATCAGCCCCAGCATTTT
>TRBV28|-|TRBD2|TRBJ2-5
CASRTPLGGGLASAGETQYF
TGTGCCAGCAGAACCCCACTGGGGGGGGGACTAGCTTCAGCGGGGGAGACCCAGTACTTC
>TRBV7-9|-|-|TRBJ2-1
CASSSRTVYNEQFF
TGTGCCAGCAGCTCCCGGACAGTCTACAATGAGCAGTTCTTC
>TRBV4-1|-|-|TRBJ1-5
CASSQVTYSNQPQHF
TGCGCCAGCAGCCAAGTAACCTATAGCAATCAGCCCCAGCATTTT
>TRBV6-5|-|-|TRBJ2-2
CASILQAHTGELFF
TGTGCCAGCATACTACAAGCGCACACCGGGGAGCTGTTTTTT
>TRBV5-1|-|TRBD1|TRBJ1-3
CASSEGQGVAGNTIYF
TGCGCCAGCAGCGAGGGACAGGGAGTTGCTGGAAACACCATATATTTT
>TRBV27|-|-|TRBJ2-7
CASSFRGISFEQYF
TGTGCCAGCAGTTTTCGGGGGATTAGTTTCGAGCAGTACTTC
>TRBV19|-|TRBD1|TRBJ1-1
CASSDRARTEAFF
TGTGCCAGTAGCGACAGGGCTAGAACTGAAGCTTTCTTT
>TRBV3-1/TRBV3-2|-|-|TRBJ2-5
CASSQVRWLEETQYF
TGTGCCAGCAGCCAAGTTCGATGGCTAGAAGAGACCCAGTACTTC
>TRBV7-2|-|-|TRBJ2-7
CASSFAFSYEQYF
TGTGCCAGCAGCTTCGCGTTCTCCTACGAGCAGTACTTC
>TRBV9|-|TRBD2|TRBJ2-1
CASSVASETSGYNEQFF
TGTGCCAGCAGCGTAGCTTCGGAGACTAGCGGATACAATGAGCAGTTCTTC
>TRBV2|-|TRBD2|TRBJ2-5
CASSEAFSWTSGRGETQYF
TGTGCCAGCAGTGAAGCGTTCTCTTGGACTAGCGGGAGGGGAGAGACCCAGTACTTC
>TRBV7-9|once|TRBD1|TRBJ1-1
CASSPPGTGLSEAFF
TGTGCCAGCAGCCCCCCGGGGACAGGGTTGTCTGAAGCTTTCTTT
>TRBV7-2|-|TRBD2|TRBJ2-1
CASKTSGGFYYNEQFF
TGTGCCAGCAAAACTAGCGGGGGGTTCTATTACAATGAGCAGTTCTTC
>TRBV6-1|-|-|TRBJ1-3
CASSDLMASSGNTIYF
TGTGCCAGCAGTGACCTCATGGCGAGCTCTGGAAACACCATATATTTT
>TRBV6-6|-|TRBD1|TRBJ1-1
CASSYVGQRNTEAFF
TGTGCCAGCAGTTATGTGGGACAGAGGAACACTGAAGCTTTCTTT
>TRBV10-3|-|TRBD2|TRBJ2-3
CAISALAGESTDTQYF
TGTGCCATCAGTGCCCTAGCGGGGGAAAGCACAGATACGCAGTATTTT
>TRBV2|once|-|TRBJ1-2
CASSGSTYGYTF
TGTGCCAGCAGTGGCAGCACCTATGGCTACACCTTC
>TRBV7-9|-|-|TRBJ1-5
CASSSTGNQPQHF
TGTGCCAGCAGCTCTACAGGGAATCAGCCCCAGCATTTT
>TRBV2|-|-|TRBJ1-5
CASSEMREGRQPQHF
TGTGCCAGCAGTGAGATGAGGGAGGGCCGGCAGCCCCAGCATTTT
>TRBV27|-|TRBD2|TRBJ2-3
CASSLLAAPPDTQYF
TGTGCCAGCAGTCTACTAGCGGCTCCCCCAGATACGCAGTATTTT
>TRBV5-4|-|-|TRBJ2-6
CASSSGLLGSGANVLTF
TGTGCCAGCAGTTCCGGGCTCCTAGGCTCTGGGGCCAACGTCCTGACTTTC
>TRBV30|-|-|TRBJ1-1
CAWSVRGLLPVGAFF
TGTGCCTGGAGTGTAAGGGGCCTCCTTCCCGTGGGAGCTTTCTTT
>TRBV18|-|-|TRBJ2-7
CASSVEGEQYF
TGTGCCAGCTCAGTAGAGGGGGAGCAGTACTTC
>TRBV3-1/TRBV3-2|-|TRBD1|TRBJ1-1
CASTLGQGLKAFF
TGTGCCAGCACCCTTGGACAGGGATTGAAAGCTTTCTTT
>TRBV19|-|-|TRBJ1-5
CASRFRFQPQHF
TGTGCCAGTAGATTCCGGTTTCAGCCCCAGCATTTT
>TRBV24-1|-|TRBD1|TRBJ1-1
CATSDLNRGRNRNTEAFF
TGTGCCACCAGTGATTTGAACAGGGGGCGGAATCGGAACACTGAAGCTTTCTTT
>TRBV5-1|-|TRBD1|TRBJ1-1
CASSPRTGANTEAFF
TGCGCCAGCAGCCCCCGGACAGGGGCGAACACTGAAGCTTTCTTT
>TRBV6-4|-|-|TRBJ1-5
CASSDRENQPQHF
TGTGCCAGCAGTGACAGGGAAAATCAGCCCCAGCATTTT
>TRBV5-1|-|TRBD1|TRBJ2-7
CASSSGQGKYEQYF
TGCGCCAGCAGCTCGGGACAGGGGAAATACGAGCAGTACTTC
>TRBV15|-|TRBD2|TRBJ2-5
CATSRLYSGGQGETQYF
TGTGCCACCAGCAGACTTTATAGCGGGGGGCAGGGAGAGACCCAGTACTTC
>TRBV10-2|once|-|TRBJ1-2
CASSETAGGYGYTF
TGCGCCAGCAGTGAGACGGCGGGGGGCTATGGCTACACCTTC
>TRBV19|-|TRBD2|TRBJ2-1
CASSISPPVRGRMNNEQFF
TGTGCCAGTAGTATATCCCCGCCCGTTCGCGGGAGGATGAACAATGAGCAGTTCTTC
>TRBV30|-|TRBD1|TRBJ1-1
CAWSWGRGSTEAFF
TGTGCCTGGAGTTGGGGCAGGGGGTCGACTGAAGCTTTCTTT
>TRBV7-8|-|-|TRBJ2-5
CASSSRDLPKETQYF
TGTGCCAGCAGCTCACGGGACTTACCCAAAGAGACCCAGTACTTC
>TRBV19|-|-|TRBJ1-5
CASSIGGSQPQHF
TGTGCCAGTAGTATAGGGGGGTCGCAGCCCCAGCATTTT
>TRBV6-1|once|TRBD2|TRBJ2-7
CASSEARASGAYEQYF
TGTGCCAGCAGTGAAGCTCGGGCTAGCGGGGCCTACGAGCAGTACTTC
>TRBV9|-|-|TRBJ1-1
CASSSRQERTEAFF
TGTGCCAGCAGCTCGCGACAGGAACGGACTGAAGCTTTCTTT
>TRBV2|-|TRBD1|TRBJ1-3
CASSPTGQGGNTIYF
TGTGCCAGCAGCCCTACGGGACAGGGCGGAAACACCATATATTTT
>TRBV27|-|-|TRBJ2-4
CASSFSAKNIQYF
TGTGCCAGCAGTTTTTCAGCCAAAAACATTCAGTACTTC
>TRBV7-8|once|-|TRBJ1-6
CASSLGRTPLHF
TGTGCCAGCAGCCTGGGCAGAACACCCCTCCACTTT
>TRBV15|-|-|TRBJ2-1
CATSDTRTVSYNEQFF
TGTGCCACCAGCGATACCCGGACGGTCTCCTACAATGAGCAGTTCTTC
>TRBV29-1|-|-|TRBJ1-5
CSVGWGRNQPQHF
TGCAGCGTTGGGTGGGGAAGGAATCAGCCCCAGCATTTT